The clone carrying this T cell receptor beta chain was seen many times. The record originates from a study of neurological immune-mediated disorders. Germline loops: CDR1 SGHRS, CDR2 YFSETQ. The CDR3 has 12 residues. J gave up 7 bases and V 7 bases, and 7 bases lay outside the gene matches. TCRdb independently ran MiXCR on the 5' RACE reads; one entry per CDR3 protein. The sample lists approximately 84,000 distinct CDR3 sequences; about 4.5% were seen once. Time point indicated: longitudinal time-point 3. The sequence was obtained from an older woman with multiple sclerosis. The chain employs TRBV5-1 and TRBJ1-1; 7 nucleotides agree with TRBD1. Input material: PBMCs. The CDR3 bases are TGCGCCAGCGGGGGACAGTCCTTTGAAGCTTTCTTT. Encoded protein: CASGGQSFEAFF.